The 5 T cell receptor beta chains listed next were all sequenced from one sample in a study of Graves' ophthalmopathy and Graves' hyperthyroidism. RNA served as the template for amplifying TCR beta CDR3 regions. Scientists carried out first-round RT-PCR using HTBI primers and then a second-round multiplex PCR. TCRdb itself ran the multiplex PCR reads through MiXCR, one entry per CDR3 protein. This sample has fewer than 600,000 distinct CDR3 sequences; under 15% occur once, and the top ten carry roughly 10%. Sequenced input: blood. Receptor source: a woman aged 25 to 39 with Graves' ophthalmopathy.

Ten or more counts support this clonotype. J is TRBJ2-7 and V is TRBV15; D is undetermined. In germline, CDR1 is LNHNV, CDR2 YYDKDF (reference sequence). Trimming removed 4 bases from V and 3 bases from J, with 19 bases in between. CDR3 length: 16 residues. DNA of the CDR3: TGTGCCACCAGCAATTCGGCTGGAAGTCGGCTCTACGAGCAGTACTTC. It translates to CATSNSAGSRLYEQYF.

This clonotype was counted at least ten times. This rearrangement joins TRBV7-8 to TRBJ2-7, with a weak D call TRBD1 (5 bases). Trimming removed 3 bases from V and 6 bases from J, with 9 bases in between. The CDR3 is 12 amino acids. Per the germline V gene, CDR1 is SGHVS and CDR2 is FQNEAQ. Written as DNA, the CDR3 is TGTGCCAGCAGCTTCGGCAGGGCCGAGCAGTACTTC. This sequence encodes CASSFGRAEQYF.

The V call is TRBV12-3 or TRBV12-4, the J call TRBJ1-5; 10 bases align to TRBD1. The CDR3 totals 15 residues. Trimming removed 6 bases from V and 4 bases from J; junction bases left unmatched: 6. The CDR3 DNA is TGTGCCAGCAGCCAAGACAGGGGGCTTAATCAGCCCCAGCATTTT. Protein product: CASSQDRGLNQPQHF.

The chain couples TRBV4-2 to TRBJ1-1; maybe TRBD1 (5 bases). The germline CDR1 and CDR2 sequences are LGHNA and YNFKEQ. The CDR3 sequence is 18 residues long. V was cut by 3 bases and J by 1 base, with 21 bases left in between. CDR3: CASSQLRTYISGNTEAFF. The CDR3 nucleotides read TGTGCCAGCAGCCAGCTGCGGACATATATATCAGGGAACACTGAAGCTTTCTTT.

In its sample, this clonotype was seen many times. The chain recombines TRBV3-1 with TRBJ2-5, with D uncertain. The germline CDR1 and CDR2 sequences are LGHDT and YNNKEL (reference sequence). V was pared by 1 base and J by 6 bases, with 6 bases between. CDR3 length: 12 amino acids. The DNA of the CDR3 is TGTGCCAGCAGCCAAGTGGTAAAGACCCAGTACTTC. Encoded protein: CASSQVVKTQYF.